Below are 32 T cell receptor beta chains sequenced from a single sample in a study of blood T cell repertoires in COVID-19. Measured with immunoSEQ multiplex PCR; TCRdb has only the in-frame clones, and not every one. The sample shows about 140,000 clones, around 78% of them seen only once. The material sequenced was peripheral blood. These receptors all stem from an elderly woman with active or convalescent COVID-19.

The V call is TRBV19, the J call TRBJ2-2, with 11 bases aligning to TRBD2. The CDR3 consists of 15 residues. Germline V gene lookup returns CDR1 LNHDA and CDR2 SQIVND (reference sequence). V was pared by 4 bases and J by 4 bases, with 2 bases of the junction left unmatched. CDR3 nucleotide sequence: TGTGCCAGTAGTAGACTAGCGGGGTTCACCGGGGAGCTGTTTTTT. Its protein is CASSRLAGFTGELFF.

This chain uses TRBV6-5 with TRBJ1-5, with D possibly matching TRBD1 (6 bases). Germline-derived CDR1 and CDR2 are MNHEY and SVGAGI. The germline V and J ends were trimmed by 5 bases and 2 bases, with 13 bases remaining between them. The CDR3 is 15 residues long. The CDR3 DNA sequence: TGTGCCAGCAGTCCCGGCGCAGGGGGCAATCAGCCCCAGCATTTT. This gives the protein CASSPGAGGNQPQHF.

This CDR3 reads CASQRRGYSNQPQHF. CDR3 bases: TGTGCCAGTCAAAGAAGGGGGTATAGCAATCAGCCCCAGCATTTT. V usage is TRBV6-5 and J usage is TRBJ1-5; possible D gene TRBD1, 6 bases. This CDR3 comprises 15 residues. V was pared by 9 bases and J by 0 bases, with 15 bases between. Germline CDR1 and CDR2: MNHEY and SVGAGI.

The V gene is TRBV12-3 or TRBV12-4, the J gene TRBJ1-5, with TRBD1 as a possible D gene (5 bases). CDR3 size: 12 residues. Trimming shortened V by 5 bases and J by 5 bases, and 7 bases separated the two germline ends. The CDR3 region has the DNA TGTGCCAGCAGTACGACAGATCAGCCCCAGCATTTT. Protein sequence: CASSTTDQPQHF.

The chain employs TRBV18 and TRBJ2-3; 10 bases are a match to TRBD2. The V gene end was trimmed by 3 bases and the J gene end by 7 bases; junction bases not matched to a gene: 7. Germline V lookup: CDR1 KGHSH, CDR2 LQKENI. The CDR3 contains 15 residues. CDR3 sequence reads: CASSPEASGGHTQYF. CDR3 in DNA: TGTGCCAGCTCACCTGAGGCTAGCGGGGGCCATACGCAGTATTTT. Drawing the rest from reference TRBV18 and TRBJ2-3, the complete variable domain is NAGVMQNPRHLVRRRGQEARLRCSPMKGHSHVYWYRQLPEEGLKFMVYLQKENIIDESGMPKERFSAEFPKEGPSILRIQQVVRGDSAAYFCASSPEASGGHTQYFGPGTRLTVL.

The chain couples TRBV19 to TRBJ2-3; 11 bases fit TRBD1. This CDR3 contains 15 residues. Germline V lookup: CDR1 LNHDA, CDR2 SQIVND (reference sequence). The junction had 0 bases not matched to a gene; V was cut back by 1 base and J by 3 bases. This chain's CDR3 is CASSIGDRGTDTQYF. The CDR3 DNA sequence: TGTGCCAGTAGTATAGGGGACAGGGGGACAGATACGCAGTATTTT.

The J gene is TRBJ2-3, the V gene TRBV11-3; tentative D call: TRBD2 (6 bases). V lost 5 bases and J 2 bases, leaving 14 bases between the germline ends. This CDR3 has 15 residues. Germline CDR1 is SGHNT and CDR2 is YENEEA. The CDR3 loop reads CASSPRGGITDTQYF. Here the CDR3 DNA reads TGTGCCAGCAGCCCACGGGGCGGGATCACAGATACGCAGTATTTT. The entire variable domain, with the rest obtained from reference TRBV11-3 and TRBJ2-3, is as follows: EAGVVQSPRYKIIEKKQPVAFWCNPISGHNTLYWYLQNLGQGPELLIRYENEEAVDDSQLPKDRFSAERLKGVDSTLKIQPAELGDSAVYLCASSPRGGITDTQYFGPGTRLTVL.

This clone has a handful of counts. The chain employs TRBV19 and TRBJ1-6, with 7 bases matching TRBD1. The CDR3 loop spans 17 amino acids. V lost 5 bases and J lost 3; bases outside the gene matches: 10. CDR1 is LNHDA, CDR2 SQIVND, per germline (reference sequence). CDR3 protein: CASSPLTSGGYNSPLHF. The CDR3 nucleotides are TGTGCCAGTAGTCCATTGACCTCAGGGGGCTATAATTCACCCCTCCACTTT.

This chain uses TRBV7-9 with TRBJ2-7; 11 bases match TRBD2. This CDR3 region has 16 residues. The trim removed 3 bases at V and 0 bases at J, leaving 4 bases unmatched. CDR1 SEHNR and CDR2 FQNEAQ come from the germline V gene (reference sequence). CDR3 residues: CASSFPTSGASYEQYF. Written as DNA, the CDR3 is TGTGCCAGCAGCTTTCCGACTAGCGGGGCCTCCTACGAGCAGTACTTC.

This clone was seen once. The chain carries TRBV9 and TRBJ2-7, with D possibly matching TRBD1 (5 bases). The CDR3 spans 14 residues. The germline V and J ends were trimmed by 0 bases and 12 bases, with 19 bases remaining between them. Germline CDR1 reads SGDLS; CDR2 reads YYNGEE. As DNA, the CDR3 is TGTGCCAGCAGCGTAGTCGGTCAGGGCCCCTCAACGTACTTC. It translates to CASSVVGQGPSTYF.

This clone has just a few counts. The V gene is TRBV19, the J gene TRBJ2-1; 8 bases are shared with TRBD2. The junction had 8 bases not matched to a gene; V was cut back by 0 bases and J by 4 bases. The length of the CDR3 is 17 residues. CDR1 is LNHDA and CDR2 is SQIVND in the germline V gene (reference sequence). CDR3 bases: TGTGCCAGTAGTATAGATCTCGCTAGCGGGTTGTACAATGAGCAGTTCTTC. Protein product: CASSIDLASGLYNEQFF.

This clone was detected once. The rearrangement links TRBV5-6 to TRBJ1-1, with a possible D match to TRBD1 (5 bases). Germline loops: CDR1 SGHDT, CDR2 YYEEEE. Trimming took 1 base from V and 5 from J, leaving 15 bases between them. This CDR3 has 15 residues. The CDR3 spells CASSLFARAATEAFF. The CDR3 coding sequence is TGTGCCAGCAGCTTGTTCGCCAGGGCGGCGACTGAAGCTTTCTTT.

The J gene is TRBJ1-1, the V gene TRBV28; TRBD1 matches 9 bases. The CDR3 extends over 18 amino acids. V lost 2 bases to trimming and J lost 0 bases; unmatched junction nucleotides: 10. Germline CDR1 MDHEN, CDR2 SYDVKM. Here the CDR3 DNA reads TGTGCCAGCAGTTTACAAACAGGGGGCTCGTTCATGAACACTGAAGCTTTCTTT. It codes for CASSLQTGGSFMNTEAFF.

The chain uses TRBV18 and TRBJ1-4, with D possibly TRBD1 on 6 matching bases. Trimming left V 3 bases short and J 1 base short, with 9 bases between. Germline loops: CDR1 KGHSH, CDR2 LQKENI. The CDR3 contains 15 residues. The CDR3 region has the DNA TGTGCCAGCTCACCGCAACAGGGAACTAATGAAAAACTGTTTTTT. It translates to CASSPQQGTNEKLFF.

This clone was counted between two and nine times. J is TRBJ1-6 and V is TRBV7-8; 8 bases align to TRBD1. V gave up 5 bases and J gave up 2 bases; unmatched junction bases: 14. Germline loops: CDR1 SGHVS, CDR2 FQNEAQ. The CDR3 covers 19 residues. CDR3: CASSPYPRTGGTYNSPLHF. The CDR3 DNA reads TGTGCCAGCAGCCCCTACCCCCGTACAGGGGGAACCTATAATTCACCCCTCCACTTT.

The V and J genes are TRBV18 and TRBJ1-5; the match to TRBD1 covers 7 bases. Germline V gene data show CDR1 as KGHSH and CDR2 as LQKENI. This CDR3 comprises 14 residues. V trimming: 3 bases; J trimming: 10 bases; junction bases outside the gene matches: 9. The CDR3, as DNA: TGTGCCAGCTCACCGGGGACAGATAATCGTCCCCAGCATTTT. This encodes CASSPGTDNRPQHF.

V and J are TRBV7-9 and TRBJ2-2; D might be TRBD2 (5 bases). CDR3 length: 15 residues. Trimming shortened V by 1 base and J by 4 bases, and 10 bases separated the two germline ends. The germline V gene has CDR1 SEHNR and CDR2 FQNEAQ (reference sequence). CDR3 amino acids: CASSLGGPSTGELFF. CDR3 sequence (DNA): TGTGCCAGCAGCTTAGGCGGGCCGAGCACCGGGGAGCTGTTTTTT.

This chain links TRBV19 with TRBJ2-1; 8 nucleotides match TRBD1. With V trimmed by 5 bases and J by 0 bases, 3 bases remained unmatched. Germline CDR1 and CDR2: LNHDA and SQIVND (reference sequence). This CDR3 region has 15 residues. As DNA, the CDR3 is TGTGCCAGTAGTGCCACAGGGGGCTCCTACAATGAGCAGTTCTTC. This sequence encodes CASSATGGSYNEQFF.

The table lists this clone with a count of one. The gene calls are TRBV5-1 and TRBJ2-7, with D hard to call. V was clipped by 0 bases and J by 0 bases, with 10 bases between them. CDR3 size: 15 residues. From germline, CDR1 is SGHRS and CDR2 YFSETQ. This CDR3 reads CASSLEWQVSYEQYF. The CDR3 DNA follows: TGCGCCAGCAGCTTGGAGTGGCAGGTCTCCTACGAGCAGTACTTC.

This clone turned up a few times. A read error may produce the germline difference seen at one junction end. The V gene is TRBV15, the J gene TRBJ1-2; TRBD1 matches at 7 bases. Germline V CDR1 and CDR2: LNHNV, YYDKDF (reference sequence). The CDR3 totals 16 residues. The CDR3 loop is CATSSKQGIFNDGYTF. The CDR3 DNA reads TGTGCCACCAGCAGCAAACAGGGGATTTTTAACGATGGCTACACCTTC.

This clone has just a few counts. The V and J genes are TRBV7-3 and TRBJ2-1; TRBD2 aligns across 8 bases. Germline assignment: CDR1 SGHTA and CDR2 FQGTGA. V dropped 4 bases and J dropped 6; count of bases not matched to a gene: 11. The CDR3 consists of 16 residues. CDR3 coding DNA: TGTGCCAGCAGCTCCGGGCAAGCGGGGGCCTCCAATGAGCAGTTCTTC. Translation gives CASSSGQAGASNEQFF.

The chain is built from TRBV5-1 and TRBJ2-6, with D unresolved. Trimming took 1 base from V and 2 from J, leaving 13 bases between them. In germline, CDR1 is SGHRS, CDR2 YFSETQ. The CDR3 totals 17 residues. CDR3 sequence reads: CASSLIPVSPGANVLTF. Here the CDR3 DNA reads TGCGCCAGCAGCTTGATCCCCGTGAGCCCTGGGGCCAACGTCCTGACTTTC.

In DNA form, the CDR3 reads TGTGCTAGTGGGATGACAGGACGAGGTTCACCCCTCCACTTT. Its translation is CASGMTGRGSPLHF. The chain couples TRBV12-5 to TRBJ1-6; D is possibly TRBD1 (6 bases). The germline CDR1 and CDR2 sequences are LGHNT and FRNRAP. The CDR3 runs to 14 residues. Trimming stripped 6 bases from V and 9 bases from J, with 15 bases between.

The rearrangement uses TRBV7-8 and TRBJ2-2, with D unclear. CDR3 length equals 15 residues. Germline-derived CDR1 and CDR2 are SGHVS and FQNEAQ. Deletions cut 4 bases from V and 1 base from J, with 10 bases between. Here the CDR3 reads CASSYTEMNTGELFF. In nucleotides, the CDR3 is TGTGCCAGCAGCTACACAGAGATGAACACCGGGGAGCTGTTTTTT.

This clone was picked up a small number of times. V and J are TRBV2 and TRBJ1-2; D ambiguous. Germline loops: CDR1 SNHLY, CDR2 FYNNEI. V was cut by 8 bases and J by 4 bases, with 14 bases left in between. This CDR3 contains 13 residues. In nucleotides, the CDR3 is TGTGCCAGCCACCTCGGAAGCGGCTATGGCTACACCTTC. Residues: CASHLGSGYGYTF.

There are a few counts of this clone. This chain uses TRBV6-5 with TRBJ1-3; possible D gene TRBD1, 5 bases. This CDR3 is 16 amino acids long. Germline V gene data show CDR1 as MNHEY and CDR2 as SVGAGI. Trimming removed 0 bases from V and 0 bases from J, with 9 bases in between. The DNA for the CDR3 is TGTGCCAGCAGTTACTCAGGGGCCCGCTCTGGAAACACCATATATTTT. Translated: CASSYSGARSGNTIYF.

CDR3 nucleotides: TGTGCCAGCAGTTTTATAACAGATAATTCACCCCTCCACTTT. Its protein product is CASSFITDNSPLHF. The chain uses TRBV28 and TRBJ1-6; D uncertain. CDR3 length equals 14 residues. V lost 3 bases and J 5 bases, leaving 8 bases between the germline ends. The V gene's germline CDR1 is MDHEN and CDR2 SYDVKM. The entire variable domain, with the rest obtained from reference TRBV28 and TRBJ1-6, is as follows: DVKVTQSSRYLVKRTGEKVFLECVQDMDHENMFWYRQDPGLGLRLIYFSYDVKMKEKGDIPEGYSVSREKKERFSLILESASTNQTSMYLCASSFITDNSPLHFGNGTRLTVT.

The V call is TRBV7-8, the J call TRBJ1-6; TRBD1 aligns across 7 bases. Trimming took 5 bases from V and 6 from J; bases not matched to a gene: 7. This CDR3 spans 15 amino acids. CDR1 is SGHVS and CDR2 is FQNEAQ in the germline V gene. The CDR3 region has the DNA TGTGCCAGCAGCCCGGAGGGGGCTAGTAATTCACCCCTCCACTTT. Translation: CASSPEGASNSPLHF.

The J gene is TRBJ2-3, the V gene TRBV6-2 or TRBV6-3, with 12 bases lining up with TRBD1. The CDR3 is 15 residues long. Trimming at V came to 5 bases and at J to 11 bases, leaving 11 bases not matched to a gene. Germline CDR1 MNHEY, CDR2 SVGEGT. CDR3 bases: TGTGCCAGCAGTATCGGGACAGGGGGCTTCGATTTGCAGTATTTT. Protein sequence: CASSIGTGGFDLQYF.

The rearrangement uses TRBV6-2 or TRBV6-3 and TRBJ2-7, with D perhaps matching TRBD2 (6 bases). The CDR3 has 19 residues. Per germline, CDR1 MNHEY and CDR2 SVGEGT. The V gene lost 2 bases and the J gene lost 3 bases, with 26 bases spanning the gap. The CDR3 region has the DNA TGTGCCAGCAGTTACAACCCCGGCTCGGGGGTGAATACCTTCTACGAGCAGTACTTC. Protein product: CASSYNPGSGVNTFYEQYF.

V and J are TRBV2 and TRBJ2-7, with 11 bases aligning to TRBD1. The junction had 2 bases not matched to a gene; V was cut back by 10 bases and J by 3 bases. The CDR3 is made up of 12 amino acids. CDR1 is SNHLY and CDR2 is FYNNEI in the germline V gene. CDR3: CATGTGGYEQYF. CDR3 nucleotide sequence: TGTGCCACCGGGACAGGGGGCTACGAGCAGTACTTC.

The chain couples TRBV6-5 to TRBJ1-5, with 8 positions matching TRBD1. CDR3 size: 13 residues. J gave up 8 bases and V 10 bases, and 10 bases lay outside the gene matches. Germline values: CDR1 MNHEY, CDR2 SVGAGI. The CDR3 loop is CATTTGAGEPQHF. The CDR3 DNA reads TGTGCCACAACGACAGGGGCGGGTGAGCCCCAGCATTTT.